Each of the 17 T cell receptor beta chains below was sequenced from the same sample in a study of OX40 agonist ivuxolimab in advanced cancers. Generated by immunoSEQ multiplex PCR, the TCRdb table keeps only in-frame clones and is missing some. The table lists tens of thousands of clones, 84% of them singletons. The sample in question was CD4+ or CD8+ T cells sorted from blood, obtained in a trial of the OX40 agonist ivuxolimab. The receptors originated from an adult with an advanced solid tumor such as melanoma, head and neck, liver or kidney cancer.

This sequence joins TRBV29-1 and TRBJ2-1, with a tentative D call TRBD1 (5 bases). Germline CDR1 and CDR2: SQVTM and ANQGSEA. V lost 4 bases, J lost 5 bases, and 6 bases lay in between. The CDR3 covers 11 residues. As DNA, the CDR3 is TGCAGCGTTGGACAGAACAATGAGCAGTTCTTC. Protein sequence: CSVGQNNEQFF.

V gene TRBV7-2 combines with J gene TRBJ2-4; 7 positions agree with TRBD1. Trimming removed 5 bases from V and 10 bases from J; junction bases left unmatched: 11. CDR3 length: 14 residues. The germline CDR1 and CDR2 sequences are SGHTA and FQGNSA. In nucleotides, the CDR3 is TGTGCCAGCAGCCCCCTGGTGGGACAGACGATTCAGTACTTC. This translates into CASSPLVGQTIQYF.

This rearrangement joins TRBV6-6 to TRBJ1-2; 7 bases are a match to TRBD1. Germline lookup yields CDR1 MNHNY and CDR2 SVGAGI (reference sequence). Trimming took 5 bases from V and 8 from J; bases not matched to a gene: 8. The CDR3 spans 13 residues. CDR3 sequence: CASSPPTGRGYTF. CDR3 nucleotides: TGTGCCAGCAGTCCCCCGACAGGGAGAGGCTACACCTTC.

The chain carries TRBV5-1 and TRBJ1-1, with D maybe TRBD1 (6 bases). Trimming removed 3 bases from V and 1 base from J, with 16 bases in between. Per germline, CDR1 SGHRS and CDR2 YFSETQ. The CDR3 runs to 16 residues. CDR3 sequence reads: CASSSTPGESNTEAFF. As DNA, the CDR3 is TGCGCCAGCAGCTCCACTCCAGGGGAATCGAACACTGAAGCTTTCTTT.

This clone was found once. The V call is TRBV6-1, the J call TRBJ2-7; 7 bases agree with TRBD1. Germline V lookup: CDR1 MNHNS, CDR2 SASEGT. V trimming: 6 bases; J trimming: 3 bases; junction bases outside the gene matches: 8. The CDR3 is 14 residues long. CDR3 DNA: TGTGCCAGCAGGACCGGGACAGATCTCTACGAGCAGTACGTC. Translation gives CASRTGTDLYEQYV.

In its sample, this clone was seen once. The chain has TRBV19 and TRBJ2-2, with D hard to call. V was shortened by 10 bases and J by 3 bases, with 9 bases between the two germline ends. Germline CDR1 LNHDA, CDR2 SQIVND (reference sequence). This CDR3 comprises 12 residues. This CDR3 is CATGTYTGELFF. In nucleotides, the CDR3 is TGTGCCACTGGCACTTACACCGGGGAGCTGTTTTTT.

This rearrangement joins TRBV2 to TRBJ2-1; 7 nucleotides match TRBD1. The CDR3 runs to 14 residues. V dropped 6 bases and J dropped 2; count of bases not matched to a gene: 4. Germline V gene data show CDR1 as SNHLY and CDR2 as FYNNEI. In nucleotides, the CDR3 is TGTGCCAGCAGGGGGGACAGCACCTACAATGAGCAGTTCTTC. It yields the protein CASRGDSTYNEQFF.

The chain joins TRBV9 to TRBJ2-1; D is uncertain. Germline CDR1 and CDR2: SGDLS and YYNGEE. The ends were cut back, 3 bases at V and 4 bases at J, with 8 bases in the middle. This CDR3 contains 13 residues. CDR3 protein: CASSAKVYNEQFF. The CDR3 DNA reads TGTGCCAGCAGCGCTAAGGTATACAATGAGCAGTTCTTC.

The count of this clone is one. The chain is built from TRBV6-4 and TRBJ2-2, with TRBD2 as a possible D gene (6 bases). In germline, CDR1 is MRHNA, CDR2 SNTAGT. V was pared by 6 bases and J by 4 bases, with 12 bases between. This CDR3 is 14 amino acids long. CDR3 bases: TGTGCCAGCAGGAGAAGGGGAGGCACCGGGGAGCTGTTTTTT. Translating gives CASRRRGGTGELFF.

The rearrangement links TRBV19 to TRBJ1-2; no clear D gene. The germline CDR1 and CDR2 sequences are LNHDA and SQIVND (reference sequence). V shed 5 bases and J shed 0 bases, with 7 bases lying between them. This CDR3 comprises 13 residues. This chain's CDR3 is CASSPVPNYGYTF. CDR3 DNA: TGTGCCAGTAGTCCTGTTCCTAACTATGGCTACACCTTC.

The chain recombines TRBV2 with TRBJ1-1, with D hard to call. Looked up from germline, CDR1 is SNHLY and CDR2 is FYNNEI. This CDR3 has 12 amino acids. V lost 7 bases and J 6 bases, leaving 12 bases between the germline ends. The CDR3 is CASKVLRAEAFF. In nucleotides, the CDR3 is TGTGCCAGCAAGGTGCTTCGGGCTGAAGCTTTCTTT.

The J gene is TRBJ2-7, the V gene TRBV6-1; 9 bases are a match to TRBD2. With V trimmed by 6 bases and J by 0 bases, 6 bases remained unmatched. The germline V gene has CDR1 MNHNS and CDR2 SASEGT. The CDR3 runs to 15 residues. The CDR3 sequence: CASRDIAGASYEQYV. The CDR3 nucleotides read TGTGCCAGCAGGGATATAGCGGGGGCCTCCTACGAGCAGTACGTC.

CDR3 protein: CATSRSGTGTRVQHF. The CDR3 nucleotides are TGTGCCACCAGCAGATCCGGGACAGGGACTAGAGTCCAGCATTTT. The chain recombines TRBV15 with TRBJ1-5; the match to TRBD1 covers 9 bases. Trimming removed 2 bases from V and 12 bases from J; junction bases left unmatched: 11. This CDR3 region has 15 residues. CDR1 LNHNV and CDR2 YYDKDF come from the germline V gene (reference sequence).

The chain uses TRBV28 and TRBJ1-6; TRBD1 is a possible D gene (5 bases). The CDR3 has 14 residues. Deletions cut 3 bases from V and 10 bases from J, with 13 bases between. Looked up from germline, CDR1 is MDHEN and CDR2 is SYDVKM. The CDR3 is CASSFDVRDSPLHF. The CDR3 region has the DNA TGTGCCAGCAGTTTTGATGTTAGGGACTCACCCCTCCACTTT.

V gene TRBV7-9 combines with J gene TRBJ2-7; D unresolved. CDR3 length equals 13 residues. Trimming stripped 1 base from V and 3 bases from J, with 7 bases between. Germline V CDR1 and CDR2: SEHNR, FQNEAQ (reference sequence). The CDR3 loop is CASSLEGYYEQYF. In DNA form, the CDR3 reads TGTGCCAGCAGCTTAGAGGGTTACTACGAGCAGTACTTC. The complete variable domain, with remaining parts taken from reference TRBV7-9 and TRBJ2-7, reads DTGVSQNPRHKITKRGQNVTFRCDPISEHNRLYWYRQTLGQGPEFLTYFQNEAQLEKSRLLSDRFSAERPKGSFSTLEIQRTEQGDSAMYLCASSLEGYYEQYFGPGTRLTVT.

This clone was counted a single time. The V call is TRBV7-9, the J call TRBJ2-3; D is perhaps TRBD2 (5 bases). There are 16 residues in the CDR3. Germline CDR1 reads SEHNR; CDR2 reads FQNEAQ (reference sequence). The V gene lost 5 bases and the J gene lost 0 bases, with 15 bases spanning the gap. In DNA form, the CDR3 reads TGTGCCAGCAGCCCCCGGACTGGTGCTAGCACAGATACGCAGTATTTT. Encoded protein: CASSPRTGASTDTQYF.

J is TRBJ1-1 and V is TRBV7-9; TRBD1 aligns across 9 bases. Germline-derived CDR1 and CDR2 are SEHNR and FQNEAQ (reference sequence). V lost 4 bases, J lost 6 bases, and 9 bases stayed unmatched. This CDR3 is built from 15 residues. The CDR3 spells CASSWTGVGGPEAFF. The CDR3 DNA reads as TGTGCCAGCAGCTGGACAGGGGTTGGTGGCCCTGAAGCTTTCTTT.